The TCR beta chain described here comes from a study of shared clonotypes between healthy human individuals. Study-level results: The study drew on few donors, limiting represented genetic and exposure-history diversity.

With respect to this clone: The antigen is undetermined.

The DNA input per sorted-subset replicate PCR was roughly 0.2 ug, corresponding to around 28,000 T cell genomes. Per the original methods: Junction-only sequences without quality scores were provided by ImmunoSEQ, so filtering was different. Produced via immunoSEQ multiplex PCR; TCRdb's table is partial and in-frame only. The DNA gave D and trimming, while V, J and clone size come from that table. The sample includes 1,100,000 or so clones, about 84% of them seen just once. Both subsets, CD45RA+ naive and CD45RA-negative memory, were split from the CD4+ cells. The sequenced material came from memory CD4+ T cells from PBMCs. Subset denoted: CD45RA-negative fraction. This clonotype originated in a man younger than 30 in good health. Some clones in this sample may be carry-over from other donors' samples.

The CDR3 coding sequence is TGTGCCAGCTCACCTTACAGGGATTCGGAGACCCAGTACTTC. Amino acid sequence: CASSPYRDSETQYF. The chain joins TRBV18 to TRBJ2-5, with D tentatively TRBD1 (6 bases). CDR3 length equals 14 residues. The germline V and J ends were trimmed by 3 bases and 5 bases, with 13 bases remaining between them. Germline CDR1 KGHSH, CDR2 LQKENI.